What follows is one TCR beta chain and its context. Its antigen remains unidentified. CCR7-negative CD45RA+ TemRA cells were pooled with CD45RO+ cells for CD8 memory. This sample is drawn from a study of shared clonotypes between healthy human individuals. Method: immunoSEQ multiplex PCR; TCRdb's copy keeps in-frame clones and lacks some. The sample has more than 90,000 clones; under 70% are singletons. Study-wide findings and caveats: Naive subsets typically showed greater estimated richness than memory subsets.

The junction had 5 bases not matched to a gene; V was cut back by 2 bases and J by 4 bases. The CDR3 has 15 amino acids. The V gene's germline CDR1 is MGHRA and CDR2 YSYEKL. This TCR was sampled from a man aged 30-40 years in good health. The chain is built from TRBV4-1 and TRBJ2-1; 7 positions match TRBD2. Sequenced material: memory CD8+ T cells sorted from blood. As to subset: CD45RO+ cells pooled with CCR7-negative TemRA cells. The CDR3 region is CASSQITGLYNEQFF. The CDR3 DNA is TGCGCCAGCAGCCAAATCACGGGACTATACAATGAGCAGTTCTTC.